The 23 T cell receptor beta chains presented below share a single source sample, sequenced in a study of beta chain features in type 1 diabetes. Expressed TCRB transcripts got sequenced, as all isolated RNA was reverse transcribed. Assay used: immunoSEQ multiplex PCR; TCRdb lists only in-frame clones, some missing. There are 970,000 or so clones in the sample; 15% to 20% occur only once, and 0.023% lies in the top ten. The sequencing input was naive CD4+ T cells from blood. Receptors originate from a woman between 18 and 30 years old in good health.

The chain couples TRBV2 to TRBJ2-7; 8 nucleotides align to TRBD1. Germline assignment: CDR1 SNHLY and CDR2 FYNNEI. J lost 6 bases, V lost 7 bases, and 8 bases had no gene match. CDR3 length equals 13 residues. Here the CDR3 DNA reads TGTGCCAGCACCTACGGGACAGGAGGCGAGCAGTACTTC. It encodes CASTYGTGGEQYF.

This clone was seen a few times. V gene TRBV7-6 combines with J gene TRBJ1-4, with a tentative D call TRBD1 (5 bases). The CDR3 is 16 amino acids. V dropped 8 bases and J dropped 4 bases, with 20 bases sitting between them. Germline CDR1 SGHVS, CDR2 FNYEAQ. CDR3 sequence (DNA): TGTGCCAGCGGGACGAGGGCGGAACTCGGTAATGAAAAACTGTTTTTT. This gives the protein CASGTRAELGNEKLFF.

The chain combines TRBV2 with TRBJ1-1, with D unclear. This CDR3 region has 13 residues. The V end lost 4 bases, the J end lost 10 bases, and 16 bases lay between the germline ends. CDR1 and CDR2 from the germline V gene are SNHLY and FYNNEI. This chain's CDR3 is CASSAGLARGAFF. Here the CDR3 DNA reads TGTGCCAGCAGTGCAGGCCTCGCCCGGGGAGCTTTCTTT.

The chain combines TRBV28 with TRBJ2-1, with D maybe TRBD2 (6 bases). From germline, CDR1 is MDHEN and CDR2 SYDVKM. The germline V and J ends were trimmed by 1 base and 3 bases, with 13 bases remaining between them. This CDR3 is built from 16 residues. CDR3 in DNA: TGTGCCAGCAGTTTATATGCGGCGGGGAACTACAATGAGCAGTTCTTC. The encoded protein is CASSLYAAGNYNEQFF.

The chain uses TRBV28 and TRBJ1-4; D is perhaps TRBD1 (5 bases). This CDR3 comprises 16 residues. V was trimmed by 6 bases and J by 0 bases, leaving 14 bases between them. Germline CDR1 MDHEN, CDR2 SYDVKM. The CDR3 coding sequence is TGTGCCAGCAGCTTGACCCTGGGGGCAACTAATGAAAAACTGTTTTTT. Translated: CASSLTLGATNEKLFF.

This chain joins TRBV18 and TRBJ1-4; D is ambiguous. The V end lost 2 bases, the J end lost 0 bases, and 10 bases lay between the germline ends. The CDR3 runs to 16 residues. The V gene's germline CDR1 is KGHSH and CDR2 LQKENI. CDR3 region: CASSPFDLPTNEKLFF. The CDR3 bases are TGTGCCAGCTCACCATTTGACCTTCCAACTAATGAAAAACTGTTTTTT.

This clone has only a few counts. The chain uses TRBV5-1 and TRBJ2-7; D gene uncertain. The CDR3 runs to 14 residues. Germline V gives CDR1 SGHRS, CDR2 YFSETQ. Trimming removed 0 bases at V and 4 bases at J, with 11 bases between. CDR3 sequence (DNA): TGCGCCAGCAGCTTGGATCACAGACAATACGAGCAGTACTTC. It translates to CASSLDHRQYEQYF.

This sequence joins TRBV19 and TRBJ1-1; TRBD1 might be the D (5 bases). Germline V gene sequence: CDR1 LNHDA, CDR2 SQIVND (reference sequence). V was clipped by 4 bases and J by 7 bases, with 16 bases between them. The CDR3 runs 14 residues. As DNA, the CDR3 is TGTGCCAGTAGTACGGGTGAGGCCAGGGTTGAAGCTTTCTTT. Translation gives CASSTGEARVEAFF.

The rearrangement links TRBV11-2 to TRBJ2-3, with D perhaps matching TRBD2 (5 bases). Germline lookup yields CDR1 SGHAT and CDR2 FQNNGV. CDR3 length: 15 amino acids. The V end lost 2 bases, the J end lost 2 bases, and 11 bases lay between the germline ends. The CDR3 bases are TGTGCCAGCAGCTTAATGGGGAGTTCCACAGATACGCAGTATTTT. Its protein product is CASSLMGSSTDTQYF.

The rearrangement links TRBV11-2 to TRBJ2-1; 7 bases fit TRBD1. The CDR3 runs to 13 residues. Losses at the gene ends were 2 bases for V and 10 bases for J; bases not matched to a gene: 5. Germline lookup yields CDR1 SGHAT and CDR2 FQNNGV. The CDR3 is CASSLRDSKEQFF. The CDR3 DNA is TGTGCCAGCAGCTTACGGGACAGTAAGGAGCAGTTCTTC.

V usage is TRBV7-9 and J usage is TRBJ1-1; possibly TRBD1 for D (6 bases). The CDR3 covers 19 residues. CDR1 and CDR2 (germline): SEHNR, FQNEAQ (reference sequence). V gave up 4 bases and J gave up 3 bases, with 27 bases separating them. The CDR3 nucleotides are TGTGCCAGCAGCTCCGGCCAAGCGACAGGCCAAAGGGGGGACACTGAAGCTTTCTTT. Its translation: CASSSGQATGQRGDTEAFF.

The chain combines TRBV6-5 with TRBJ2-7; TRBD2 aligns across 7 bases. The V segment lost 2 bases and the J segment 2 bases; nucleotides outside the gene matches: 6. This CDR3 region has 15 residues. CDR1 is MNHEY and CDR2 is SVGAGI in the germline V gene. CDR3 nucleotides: TGTGCCAGCAGTTACGCGGGAGTTATCCCCTACGAGCAGTACTTC. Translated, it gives CASSYAGVIPYEQYF.

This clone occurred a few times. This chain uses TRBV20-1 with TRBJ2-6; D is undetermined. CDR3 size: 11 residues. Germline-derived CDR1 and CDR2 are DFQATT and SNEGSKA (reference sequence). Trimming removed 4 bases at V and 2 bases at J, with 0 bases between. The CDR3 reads CSATGANVLTF. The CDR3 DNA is TGCAGTGCTACTGGGGCCAACGTCCTGACTTTC.

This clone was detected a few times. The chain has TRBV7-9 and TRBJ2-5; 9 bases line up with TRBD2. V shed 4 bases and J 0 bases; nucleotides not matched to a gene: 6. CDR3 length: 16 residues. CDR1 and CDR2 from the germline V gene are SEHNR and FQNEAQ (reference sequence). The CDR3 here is CASSSRGLADQETQYF. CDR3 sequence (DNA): TGTGCCAGCAGCTCCAGGGGACTAGCAGACCAAGAGACCCAGTACTTC.

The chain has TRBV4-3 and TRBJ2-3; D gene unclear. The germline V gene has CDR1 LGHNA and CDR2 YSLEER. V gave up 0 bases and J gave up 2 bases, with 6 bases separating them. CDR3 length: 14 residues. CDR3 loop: CASSQDAFTDTQYF. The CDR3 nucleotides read TGCGCCAGCAGCCAAGATGCTTTCACAGATACGCAGTATTTT.

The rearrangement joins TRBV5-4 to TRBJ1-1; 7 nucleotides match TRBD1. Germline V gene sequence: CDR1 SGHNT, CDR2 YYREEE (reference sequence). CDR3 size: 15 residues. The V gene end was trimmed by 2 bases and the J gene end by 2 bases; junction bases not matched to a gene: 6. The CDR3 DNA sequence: TGTGCCAGCAGCTTCCCGGGACAGCATAACACTGAAGCTTTCTTT. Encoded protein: CASSFPGQHNTEAFF.

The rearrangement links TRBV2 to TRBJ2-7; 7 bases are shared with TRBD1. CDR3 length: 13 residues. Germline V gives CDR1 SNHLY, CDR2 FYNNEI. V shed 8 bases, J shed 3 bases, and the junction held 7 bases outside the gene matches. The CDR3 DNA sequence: TGTGCCAGCCTCCGGGACAGCCTCTACGAGCAGTACTTC. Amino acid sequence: CASLRDSLYEQYF.

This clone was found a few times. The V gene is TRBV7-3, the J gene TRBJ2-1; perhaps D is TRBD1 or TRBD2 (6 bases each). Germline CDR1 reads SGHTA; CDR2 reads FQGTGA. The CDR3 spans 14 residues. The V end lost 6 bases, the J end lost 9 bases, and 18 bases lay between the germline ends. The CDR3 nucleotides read TGTGCCAGCAGTGGAGGGACATCCGCTGGTGAGCAGTTCTTC. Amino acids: CASSGGTSAGEQFF.

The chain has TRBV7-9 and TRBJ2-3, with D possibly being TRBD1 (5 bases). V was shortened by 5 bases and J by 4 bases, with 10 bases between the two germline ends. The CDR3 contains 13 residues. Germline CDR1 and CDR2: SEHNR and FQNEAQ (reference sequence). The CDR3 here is CASSVKGADTQYF. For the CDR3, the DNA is TGTGCCAGCAGCGTCAAAGGGGCAGATACGCAGTATTTT.

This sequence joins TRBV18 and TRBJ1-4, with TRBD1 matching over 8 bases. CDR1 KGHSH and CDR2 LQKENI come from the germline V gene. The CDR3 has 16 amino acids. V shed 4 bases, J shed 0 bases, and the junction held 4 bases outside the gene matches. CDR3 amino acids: CASSRTGMTTNEKLFF. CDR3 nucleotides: TGTGCCAGCTCACGGACAGGGATGACAACTAATGAAAAACTGTTTTTT.

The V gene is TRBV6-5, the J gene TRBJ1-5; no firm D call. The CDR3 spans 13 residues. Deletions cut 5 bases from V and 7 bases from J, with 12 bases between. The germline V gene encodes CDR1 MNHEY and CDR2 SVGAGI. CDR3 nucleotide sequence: TGTGCCAGCAGTCCCCGCGAATTGCAGCCCCAGCATTTT. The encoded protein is CASSPRELQPQHF.

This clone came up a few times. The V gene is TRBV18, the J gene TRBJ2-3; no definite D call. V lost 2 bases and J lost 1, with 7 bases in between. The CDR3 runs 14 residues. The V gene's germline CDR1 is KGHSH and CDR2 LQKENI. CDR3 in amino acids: CASSPSAGTDTQYF. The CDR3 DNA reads TGTGCCAGCTCACCATCGGCGGGCACAGATACGCAGTATTTT.

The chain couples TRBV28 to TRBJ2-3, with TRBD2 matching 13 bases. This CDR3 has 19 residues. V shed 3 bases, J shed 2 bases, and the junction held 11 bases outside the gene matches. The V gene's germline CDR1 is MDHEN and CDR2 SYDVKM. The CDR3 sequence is CASSFSTPGLAGPTDTQYF. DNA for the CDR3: TGTGCCAGCAGTTTCTCCACCCCGGGACTAGCGGGACCCACAGATACGCAGTATTTT.